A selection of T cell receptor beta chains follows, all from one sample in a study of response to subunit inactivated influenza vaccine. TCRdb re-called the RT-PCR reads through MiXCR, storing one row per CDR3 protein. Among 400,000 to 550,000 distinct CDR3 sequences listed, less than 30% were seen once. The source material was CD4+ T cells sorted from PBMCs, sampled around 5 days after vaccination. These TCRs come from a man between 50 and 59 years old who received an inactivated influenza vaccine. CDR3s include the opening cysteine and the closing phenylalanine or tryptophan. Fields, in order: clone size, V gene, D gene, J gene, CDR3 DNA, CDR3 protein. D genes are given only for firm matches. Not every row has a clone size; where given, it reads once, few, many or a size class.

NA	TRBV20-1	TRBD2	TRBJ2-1	TGCAGTGCAGCCCTAGCGGGAAGATACAATGAGCAGTTCTTC	CSAALAGRYNEQFF
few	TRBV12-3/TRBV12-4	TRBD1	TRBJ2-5	TGTGCCAGCAGTCGGGACAGGGGGCCGGGGAAGACCCAGTACTTC	CASSRDRGPGKTQYF
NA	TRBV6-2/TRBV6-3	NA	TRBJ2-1	TGTGCCAGCAGCCACAGGGTTCACAGAAGATCCTTCAACAATGAGCAGTTCTTC	CASSHRVHRRSFNNEQFF
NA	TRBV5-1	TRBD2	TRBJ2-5	TGCGCCAGCAGCCCGGGACTAGGGTACGCCCAAGAGACCCAGTACTTC	CASSPGLGYAQETQYF
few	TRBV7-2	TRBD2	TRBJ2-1	TGTGCCAGCAGCCCGGGGGGCGGGAGGGCCTGGAATGAGCAGTTCTTC	CASSPGGGRAWNEQFF
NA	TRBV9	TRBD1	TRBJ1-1	TGTGCCAGCAGCCAGACCCAGGGGGCAGGGACTGAAGCTTTCTTT	CASSQTQGAGTEAFF
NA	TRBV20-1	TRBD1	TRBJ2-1	TGCAGTGCTAGAGATGGGACAGGGAGACAGCGGTACCTACGGGATGAGCAGTTCTTC	CSARDGTGRQRYLRDEQFF
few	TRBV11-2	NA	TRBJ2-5	TGTGCCAGCAGCTTAGTACAGCGAGAGACCCAGTACTTC	CASSLVQRETQYF
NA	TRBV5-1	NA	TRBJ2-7	TGCGCCAGCAGCTGGGGTGTCGGATTCGAGCAGTACTTC	CASSWGVGFEQYF
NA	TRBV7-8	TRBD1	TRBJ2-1	TGTGCCAGCAGCTTAGGGAGACAGGGCCCAAGCTACAATGAGCAGTTCTTC	CASSLGRQGPSYNEQFF